The present TCR beta chain was sequenced within a study of cytomegalovirus exposure and HLA in healthy donors. Whole-study findings and limits: Earlier findings revealed that most TCR beta V segments proved productive either about 87% or about 30% of the time. A later analysis showed that HLA-associated TCR beta chains had undergone more clonal expansion than equally common others.

With respect to this clone: Its antigen is currently unknown.

The PCR used 60 Vbeta and 13 Jbeta primers. The method was immunoSEQ multiplex PCR; TCRdb's version includes in-frame clones alone and lacks a portion of them. This table has about 120,000 clones, about 72% appearing once. CDR1 is SGHDN and CDR2 is FVKESK in the germline V gene. V was cut by 0 bases and J by 3 bases, with 15 bases left in between. The CDR3 runs to 16 residues. This clonotype was sampled from a man between 45 and 60 years old in good health and CMV-seropositive. V is TRBV14 and J is TRBJ2-7, with D possibly TRBD1 on 5 matching bases. Sequenced: PBMCs. The CDR3: CASSQDSPSGIYEQYF. The CDR3 bases are TGTGCCAGCAGCCAAGATAGTCCCTCAGGGATCTACGAGCAGTACTTC.